This record covers a single TCR beta chain. Per the study methods: From reference gene primer amplification, estimates of nucleated cell counts were derived. The data were produced by immunoSEQ multiplex PCR, yet TCRdb's version contains in-frame clones alone and is incomplete. V, J and clone size are those of that table, while D and trimming were read from the DNA. The data contain under 350,000 clones, roughly 89% of them singletons. The source of the sample is a study of blood T cell repertoires in COVID-19. The CDR3 spans 15 residues. CDR1 is SQVTM and CDR2 is ANQGSEA in the germline V gene. V dropped 5 bases and J dropped 8; count of bases not matched to a gene: 13.

V usage is TRBV29-1 and J usage is TRBJ2-1, with TRBD2 matching over 9 bases. The receptor was isolated from a middle-aged man with acute or convalescent COVID-19. Material for sequencing was peripheral blood. Here the CDR3 reads CSVPPQASGDDEQFF. The CDR3 DNA reads as TGCAGCGTTCCCCCCCAGGCTAGCGGGGATGATGAGCAGTTCTTC.